One sample yielded the 32 T cell receptor beta chains listed below, sequenced in a study of cytomegalovirus exposure and HLA in healthy donors. The PCR made use of 60 Vbeta and 13 Jbeta primers. Using immunoSEQ multiplex PCR, the repertoire was profiled, and TCRdb retains in-frame clones only, with some absent. The sample records about 140,000 clones, 79% being singletons. Sequenced sample: PBMCs. Receptor source: a male donor in good health and CMV-seronegative.

The chain links TRBV5-1 to TRBJ2-3; 7 bases agree with TRBD2. V lost 3 bases, J lost 2 bases, and 6 bases stayed unmatched. The germline CDR1 and CDR2 sequences are SGHRS and YFSETQ. The CDR3 runs to 15 residues. The CDR3 bases are TGCGCCAGCAGCTCGAGCGGGGATCTCACAGATACGCAGTATTTT. Translating gives CASSSSGDLTDTQYF.

The CDR3 is CASSPPSRAGNTIYF. CDR3 sequence (DNA): TGTGCCAGCTCACCACCGTCCAGGGCTGGAAACACCATATATTTT. V is TRBV18 and J is TRBJ1-3, with D maybe TRBD1 (5 bases). The germline gives CDR1 KGHSH, CDR2 LQKENI. The CDR3 length is 15 residues. Trimming stripped 0 bases from V and 2 bases from J, with 8 bases between.

V usage is TRBV19 and J usage is TRBJ2-2, with 9 bases aligning to TRBD1. Germline CDR1 reads LNHDA; CDR2 reads SQIVND (reference sequence). Trimming at V came to 1 base and at J to 4 bases, leaving 7 bases not matched to a gene. The CDR3 is made up of 17 amino acids. CDR3 region: CASSIGFGTGSTGELFF. The CDR3, as DNA: TGTGCCAGTAGTATAGGGTTTGGGACAGGGAGCACCGGGGAGCTGTTTTTT.

The table lists this clone with a few counts. This chain uses TRBV5-1 with TRBJ1-1, with D perhaps TRBD1 (6 bases). This CDR3 region has 15 residues. Germline CDR1 reads SGHRS; CDR2 reads YFSETQ. The V end was cut by 1 base, the J end by 4 bases, with 14 bases between. CDR3 coding DNA: TGCGCCAGCAGCTTGCCTGGGGGCTCGGCCACTGAAGCTTTCTTT. Its protein is CASSLPGGSATEAFF.

The chain is built from TRBV6-5 and TRBJ2-1; 7 bases match TRBD1. There are 14 residues in the CDR3. V lost 5 bases, J lost 4 bases, and 5 bases stayed unmatched. The germline gives CDR1 MNHEY, CDR2 SVGAGI. As DNA, the CDR3 is TGTGCCAGCAGTCCTACAGGGGATTACAATGAGCAGTTCTTC. Amino acids: CASSPTGDYNEQFF.

The chain links TRBV27 to TRBJ2-2, with D perhaps TRBD1 (6 bases). The CDR3 spans 14 residues. The germline V gene encodes CDR1 MNHEY and CDR2 SMNVEV (reference sequence). Trimming left V 4 bases short and J 5 bases short, with 11 bases between. The CDR3 loop reads CASSSAGETGELFF. CDR3 sequence (DNA): TGTGCCAGCAGTTCCGCAGGGGAAACCGGGGAGCTGTTTTTT.

The chain joins TRBV27 to TRBJ2-7; D perhaps matches TRBD2 (6 bases). CDR3 length: 14 residues. Trimming shortened V by 3 bases and J by 5 bases, and 14 bases separated the two germline ends. Germline V CDR1 and CDR2: MNHEY, SMNVEV (reference sequence). The CDR3 is CASSFTPGDDEQYF. DNA of the CDR3: TGTGCCAGCAGTTTTACCCCGGGGGATGACGAGCAGTACTTC.

The CDR3 loop is CASSFYEETQYF. CDR3 sequence (DNA): TGTGCCAGCAGCTTCTACGAAGAGACCCAGTACTTC. The chain links TRBV11-2 to TRBJ2-5; D ambiguous. V was pared by 3 bases and J by 3 bases, with 5 bases between. CDR3 length: 12 amino acids. Germline V lookup: CDR1 SGHAT, CDR2 FQNNGV.

The chain recombines TRBV11-3 with TRBJ2-2, with 8 bases fitting TRBD1. This CDR3 has 14 residues. V lost 8 bases and J lost 1; bases outside the gene matches: 3. In germline, CDR1 is SGHNT, CDR2 YENEEA. DNA of the CDR3: TGTGCCAGCGAAGGGACAGGGAACACCGGGGAGCTGTTTTTT. Protein: CASEGTGNTGELFF.

The genes are TRBV6-1 and TRBJ2-6; 11 bases are a match to TRBD1. The CDR3 runs 15 residues. CDR1 and CDR2 from the germline V gene are MNHNS and SASEGT. J was trimmed by 0 bases and V by 8 bases; bases with no gene match: 0. The CDR3 DNA reads TGTGCCAGCGGGACAGGGGGCTCTGGGGCCAACGTCCTGACTTTC. Protein: CASGTGGSGANVLTF.

This clone was recorded once. Here the CDR3 DNA reads TGTGCCTGGAGGAGGTTAGCCTACGAGCAGTACTTC. It specifies CAWRRLAYEQYF. The chain uses TRBV30 and TRBJ2-7; D unclear. Germline V gene sequence: CDR1 GTSNPN, CDR2 SVGIG (reference sequence). The CDR3 is made up of 12 amino acids. V lost 3 bases and J lost 2, with 8 bases in between.

This clone was observed a handful of times. V gene TRBV7-9 combines with J gene TRBJ1-1; tentative D call: TRBD1 (5 bases). V lost 1 base and J 1 base, leaving 7 bases between the germline ends. This CDR3 contains 14 residues. The germline V gene has CDR1 SEHNR and CDR2 FQNEAQ (reference sequence). This CDR3 is CASSLVQGNTEAFF. CDR3 nucleotide sequence: TGTGCCAGCAGCTTAGTCCAGGGGAACACTGAAGCTTTCTTT.

The chain employs TRBV7-2 and TRBJ2-3; TRBD2 is a possible D gene (7 bases). CDR3 length: 14 residues. The V end lost 2 bases, the J end lost 4 bases, and 10 bases lay between the germline ends. Germline V gene data show CDR1 as SGHTA and CDR2 as FQGNSA. This chain's CDR3 is CASSLRGAADTQYF. The DNA for the CDR3 is TGTGCCAGCAGCTTACGGGGGGCCGCAGATACGCAGTATTTT.

The genes are TRBV9 and TRBJ1-6; a possible D gene is TRBD1 (5 bases). Trimming took 2 bases from V and 8 from J, leaving 14 bases between them. The CDR3 spans 15 residues. Germline loops: CDR1 SGDLS, CDR2 YYNGEE. CDR3 sequence: CASSVQGAGHSPLHF. The CDR3 nucleotides are TGTGCCAGCAGCGTTCAAGGGGCAGGGCATTCACCCCTCCACTTT.

This clone was observed once. The rearrangement joins TRBV7-9 to TRBJ1-1, with 8 positions matching TRBD1. The V gene end was trimmed by 4 bases and the J gene end by 4 bases; junction bases not matched to a gene: 5. The CDR3 is 14 residues long. Germline CDR1 reads SEHNR; CDR2 reads FQNEAQ (reference sequence). This CDR3 reads CASSSTGGGTEAFF. The CDR3 DNA is TGTGCCAGCAGCTCCACAGGGGGGGGCACTGAAGCTTTCTTT.

This chain uses TRBV29-1 with TRBJ2-5; 9 positions agree with TRBD1. Unmatched junction bases numbered 11, after V lost 7 bases and J lost 5 bases. The V gene's germline CDR1 is SQVTM and CDR2 ANQGSEA. CDR3 length equals 14 residues. As DNA, the CDR3 is TGCAGCGCCGTCTTGACAGGGGGTCGGGAGACCCAGTACTTC. Translating it yields CSAVLTGGRETQYF.

The CDR3 nucleotides read TGCGCCAGCAGCCCGGGGACAGGGGGCTACGAGCAGTACTTC. Residues: CASSPGTGGYEQYF. This chain uses TRBV5-1 with TRBJ2-5, with 11 bases aligning to TRBD1. The end of the DNA fits TRBJ2-7 better, so the J call may be wrong. This CDR3 comprises 14 residues. Germline CDR1 is SGHRS and CDR2 is YFSETQ.

This chain uses TRBV12-5 with TRBJ2-3; 7 nucleotides match TRBD1. The CDR3 contains 16 residues. V lost 2 bases to trimming and J lost 1 base; unmatched junction nucleotides: 6. The V gene's germline CDR1 is LGHNT and CDR2 FRNRAP. The CDR3 coding sequence is TGTGCTAGTGGTTTGCCGCAGGGGGTTGGCACAGATACGCAGTATTTT. Translating gives CASGLPQGVGTDTQYF. The full variable domain, in which reference TRBV12-5 and TRBJ2-3 provide the parts outside the CDR3, is DARVTQTPRHKVTEMGQEVTMRCQPILGHNTVFWYRQTMMQGLELLAYFRNRAPLDDSGMPKDRFSAEMPDATLATLKIQPSEPRDSAVYFCASGLPQGVGTDTQYFGPGTRLTVL.

The genes are TRBV7-9 and TRBJ2-2; the D gene is possibly TRBD1 (5 bases). CDR3 length equals 14 residues. Trimming removed 5 bases at V and 3 bases at J, with 10 bases between. CDR1 SEHNR and CDR2 FQNEAQ come from the germline V gene (reference sequence). CDR3: CASSAGRDTGELFF. The CDR3 region has the DNA TGTGCCAGCAGCGCAGGGCGAGACACCGGGGAGCTGTTTTTT.

The gene calls are TRBV6-1 and TRBJ2-2; the match to TRBD2 covers 7 bases. The V gene end was trimmed by 7 bases and the J gene end by 4 bases; junction bases not matched to a gene: 6. Germline V gene lookup returns CDR1 MNHNS and CDR2 SASEGT. CDR3 length: 14 amino acids. The CDR3: CASTGTIGTGELFF. For the CDR3, the DNA is TGTGCCAGCACAGGGACTATTGGCACCGGGGAGCTGTTTTTT.

The sample holds one count of this clone. This rearrangement joins TRBV7-9 to TRBJ2-1, with D maybe TRBD2 (5 bases). V lost 1 base to trimming and J lost 9 bases, with 7 bases between them. The CDR3 totals 12 residues. Germline loops: CDR1 SEHNR, CDR2 FQNEAQ (reference sequence). The CDR3 DNA follows: TGTGCCAGCAGCTTAGGAGGGTTTGAGCAGTTCTTC. This encodes CASSLGGFEQFF.

This clone is a singleton in its sample. This chain uses TRBV4-2 with TRBJ2-3; 7 bases align to TRBD1. The germline CDR1 and CDR2 sequences are LGHNA and YNFKEQ. The CDR3 has 15 amino acids. Germline trimming cut 4 bases from V and 0 bases from J; bases unmatched to any gene: 4. CDR3 in amino acids: CASSLGQQSTDTQYF. CDR3 DNA: TGTGCCAGCAGCCTGGGACAGCAGAGCACAGATACGCAGTATTTT.

J is TRBJ2-5 and V is TRBV5-1; D gene unclear. Germline CDR1 is SGHRS and CDR2 is YFSETQ. CDR3 length: 13 residues. The germline V and J ends were trimmed by 2 bases and 4 bases, with 9 bases remaining between them. CDR3 sequence (DNA): TGCGCCAGCAGCTTCAACAGTGGAGAGACCCAGTACTTC. It encodes CASSFNSGETQYF. Variable domain in full (rest from reference TRBV5-1 and TRBJ2-5): KAGVTQTPRYLIKTRGQQVTLSCSPISGHRSVSWYQQTPGQGLQFLFEYFSETQRNKGNFPGRFSGRQFSNSRSEMNVSTLELGDSALYLCASSFNSGETQYFGPGTRLLVL.

The chain recombines TRBV20-1 with TRBJ2-7, with D possibly TRBD1 on 6 matching bases. V lost 7 bases and J lost 3, with 10 bases in between. Per the germline V gene, CDR1 is DFQATT and CDR2 is SNEGSKA (reference sequence). The CDR3 covers 11 residues. CDR3 DNA sequence: TGCAGTGTTGGACAGAACTACGAGCAGTACTTC. As protein: CSVGQNYEQYF.

The chain couples TRBV27 to TRBJ2-7, with TRBD1 matching 8 bases. Germline V CDR1 and CDR2: MNHEY, SMNVEV (reference sequence). With 8 bases clipped from V and 4 bases from J, the junction kept 10 bases outside the gene matches. This CDR3 has 14 amino acids. CDR3 sequence reads: CASGLWTGTYEQYF. The CDR3 bases are TGTGCCAGCGGGTTGTGGACAGGGACATACGAGCAGTACTTC.

About this clone: The same CDR3 is also encoded by other DNA sequences in this sample. V and J are TRBV18 and TRBJ2-5; a weak D match, TRBD2 (6 bases). In germline, CDR1 is KGHSH, CDR2 LQKENI. The CDR3 has 13 amino acids. The germline V and J ends were trimmed by 3 bases and 2 bases, with 7 bases remaining between them. In DNA, the CDR3 is TGTGCCAGCTCACCTAGCGGACAAGAGACCCAGTACTTC. Amino acid sequence: CASSPSGQETQYF.

Regarding this clone: A junction end diverges from the germline sequence, so it may reflect a read error. This chain links TRBV7-9 with TRBJ2-5, with 7 bases fitting TRBD2. This CDR3 has 16 amino acids. Germline-derived CDR1 and CDR2 are SEHNR and FQNEAQ (reference sequence). CDR3 in amino acids: CSSSPPQAGNLWTQYF. In DNA form, the CDR3 reads TGTTCCAGCAGCCCCCCGCAAGCGGGGAACCTCTGGACCCAGTACTTC.

The chain recombines TRBV11-2 with TRBJ2-1; 10 bases map to TRBD1. Germline CDR1 is SGHAT and CDR2 is FQNNGV. The CDR3 extends over 14 amino acids. The junction had 6 bases not matched to a gene; V was cut back by 5 bases and J by 8 bases. CDR3: CASSARQGADEQFF. The CDR3 nucleotides read TGTGCCAGCAGCGCGCGACAGGGGGCCGATGAGCAGTTCTTC.

The chain combines TRBV21-1 with TRBJ2-1; the D call TRBD2 from the table was never checked on the DNA. TRBV21-1 is a pseudogene locus. The CDR3 is made up of 18 amino acids. The CDR3 DNA sequence: TGTGCCAGCAGCAAATTCCGACTACCGGAGAGCTCCTACAATGAGCAGTTCTTC. It is translated as CASSKFRLPESSYNEQFF.

The chain employs TRBV18 and TRBJ1-2; 7 bases fit TRBD1. The germline V gene has CDR1 KGHSH and CDR2 LQKENI. Trimming removed 4 bases from V and 2 bases from J; junction bases left unmatched: 4. The CDR3 runs 14 residues. CDR3 sequence (DNA): TGTGCCAGCTCACAAGACAGGGTGAACTATGGCTACACCTTC. It encodes CASSQDRVNYGYTF.

This chain joins TRBV4-1 and TRBJ2-4; D is unresolved. Germline loops: CDR1 MGHRA, CDR2 YSYEKL. This CDR3 contains 15 residues. Trimming pared 0 bases from V and 6 bases from J, leaving 12 bases between. The DNA for the CDR3 is TGCGCCAGCAGCCAAGATTCAGAACAGAGAAACATTCAGTACTTC. It yields the protein CASSQDSEQRNIQYF.

This CDR3 is CASSLRGSASYGYTF. CDR3 nucleotide sequence: TGTGCCAGCAGCTTAAGGGGGTCCGCCTCCTATGGCTACACCTTC. The chain joins TRBV5-6 to TRBJ1-2; tentative D call: TRBD1 (6 bases). The CDR3 is 15 amino acids. Germline CDR1 SGHDT, CDR2 YYEEEE. V lost 2 bases and J lost 4, with 15 bases in between.